One sample yielded the 17 T cell receptor beta chains listed below, sequenced in a study of cytomegalovirus exposure and HLA in healthy donors. Primers included in the PCR were 60 Vbeta and 13 Jbeta primers. Clones were read by immunoSEQ multiplex PCR, and TCRdb kept only the in-frame ones, dropping some. The profile covers roughly 130,000 clones, with around 83% appearing a single time and 2% to 3% taken by the ten largest. Sequenced input: PBMCs. Every receptor here comes from a middle-aged man in good health and CMV-seronegative.

In this sample, this clone turned up once. The chain has TRBV7-2 and TRBJ1-1; 10 bases are a match to TRBD1. Germline CDR1 is SGHTA and CDR2 is FQGNSA. V dropped 3 bases and J dropped 6; count of bases not matched to a gene: 7. The CDR3 has 15 residues. CDR3 loop: CASSLPTGGRSEAFF. DNA of the CDR3: TGTGCCAGCAGCTTGCCGACAGGGGGCAGGTCTGAAGCTTTCTTT.

The gene calls are TRBV5-6 and TRBJ1-1; 7 bases agree with TRBD1. The CDR3 runs to 16 residues. Trimming removed 2 bases from V and 0 bases from J; junction bases left unmatched: 7. Germline lookup yields CDR1 SGHDT and CDR2 YYEEEE. CDR3 protein: CASSFYQGELNTEAFF. CDR3 DNA sequence: TGTGCCAGCAGCTTCTACCAGGGGGAGCTGAACACTGAAGCTTTCTTT.

This chain's CDR3 is CSDRTGSILTQYF. CDR3 nucleotide sequence: TGCAGCGACCGGACAGGGTCTATTCTTACGCAGTATTTT. The rearrangement joins TRBV29-1 to TRBJ2-3; the match to TRBD1 covers 8 bases. The germline V gene encodes CDR1 SQVTM and CDR2 ANQGSEA. CDR3 size: 13 residues. V gave up 7 bases and J gave up 8 bases; unmatched junction bases: 11.

This clone was picked up one time. The gene calls are TRBV7-2 and TRBJ2-7; 11 bases line up with TRBD2. V lost 10 bases to trimming and J lost 3 bases; unmatched junction nucleotides: 11. The germline CDR1 and CDR2 sequences are SGHTA and FQGNSA. The length of the CDR3 is 15 residues. The CDR3 bases are TGTGCCACACTCCGAGATAGCGGGGGGGGCTACGAGCAGTACTTC. It codes for CATLRDSGGGYEQYF.

This chain uses TRBV19 with TRBJ2-7, with 9 bases matching TRBD2. From germline, CDR1 is LNHDA and CDR2 SQIVND (reference sequence). V lost 6 bases to trimming and J lost 4 bases; unmatched junction nucleotides: 13. The CDR3 spans 16 residues. CDR3 loop: CASSTLEGLAGYEQYF. The CDR3 DNA reads TGTGCCAGTAGCACCTTGGAGGGACTAGCTGGGTACGAGCAGTACTTC.

The rearrangement joins TRBV7-3 to TRBJ2-1; a possible D gene is TRBD1 (6 bases). The CDR3 has 13 residues. V was shortened by 2 bases and J by 14 bases, with 16 bases between the two germline ends. In germline, CDR1 is SGHTA, CDR2 FQGTGA. CDR3 residues: CASSLQAGQPEFF. The CDR3 nucleotides are TGTGCCAGCAGCTTACAAGCCGGACAGCCAGAGTTCTTC.

The CDR3 bases are TGTGCCAGCAGCTCATACAGGGGTAGGACTAGCGGCTACAATGAGCAGTTCTTC. It encodes CASSSYRGRTSGYNEQFF. J is TRBJ2-1 and V is TRBV11-2; 10 bases line up with TRBD2. Losses at the gene ends were 4 bases for V and 3 bases for J; bases not matched to a gene: 12. In germline, CDR1 is SGHAT, CDR2 FQNNGV. The CDR3 has 18 amino acids.

A note on this clone: At one end, the junction sequence differs from germline, possibly due to a read error. V usage is TRBV29-1 and J usage is TRBJ1-2, with 7 bases identical to TRBD1. The germline V gene has CDR1 SQVTM and CDR2 ANQGSEA. The CDR3 covers 14 residues. The CDR3, as DNA: TGCAGCGTACTCGGGACAGCGTTTAACTATGTCTACACCTTC. Translating gives CSVLGTAFNYVYTF. Looking up the rest from reference TRBV29-1 and TRBJ1-2 gives the full variable domain: SAVISQKPSRDICQRGTSLTIQCQVDSQVTMMFWYRQQPGQSLTLIATANQGSEATYESGFVIDKFPISRPNLTFSTLTVSNMSPEDSSIYLCSVLGTAFNYVYTFGSGTRLTVV.

Only one count was recorded for this clone. The gene calls are TRBV5-4 and TRBJ1-2; D may be TRBD1 (6 bases). This CDR3 is 14 amino acids long. Trimming shortened V by 2 bases and J by 2 bases, and 10 bases separated the two germline ends. In germline, CDR1 is SGHNT, CDR2 YYREEE (reference sequence). The chain's CDR3 is CASSFSGVNYGYTF. Here the CDR3 DNA reads TGTGCCAGCAGCTTTTCAGGGGTAAACTATGGCTACACCTTC.

Turning to this clone: Since no conserved phenylalanine or tryptophan closes the CDR3, a read error is the likely cause. It is unclear where the CDR3 begins or ends on the DNA, so no DNA is shown, and the CDR3 is as TCRdb lists it. The chain is built from TRBV20-1 and TRBJ2-7; the D call in the table, TRBD1, was not verified against the DNA. Germline CDR1 is DFQATT and CDR2 is SNEGSKA (reference sequence). The CDR3 is 9 amino acids long, termini counted. CDR3 protein: CSARTVRCS.

CDR3 region: CAWSVLHRYEQYF. For the CDR3, the DNA is TGTGCCTGGAGTGTACTGCATCGGTACGAGCAGTACTTC. The chain joins TRBV30 to TRBJ2-7; D uncertain. The V end lost 0 bases, the J end lost 4 bases, and 10 bases lay between the germline ends. The germline V gene has CDR1 GTSNPN and CDR2 SVGIG (reference sequence). The length of the CDR3 is 13 residues.

The count of this clone is one. The V gene is TRBV29-1, the J gene TRBJ1-1, with 7 bases matching TRBD1. The V gene end was trimmed by 6 bases and the J gene end by 4 bases; junction bases not matched to a gene: 8. The germline V gene encodes CDR1 SQVTM and CDR2 ANQGSEA. The length of the CDR3 is 13 residues. The CDR3 sequence is CSVLTGLGTEAFF. The CDR3 DNA follows: TGCAGCGTATTGACAGGGCTAGGCACTGAAGCTTTCTTT.

This clone has only one observation. This CDR3 is missing its conserved last phenylalanine or tryptophan, likely due to a read error. V usage is TRBV5-4 and J usage is TRBJ1-1, with D unresolved. Trimming took off 4 bases at V and 0 bases at J, with 13 bases between the two ends. The CDR3 is made up of 15 amino acids. Germline V CDR1 and CDR2: SGHNT, YYREEE (reference sequence). The CDR3 coding sequence is TGTGCCAGCAGCCCGGCAGGCAGATTGAACACTGAAGCTTTCCTT. Translating it yields CASSPAGRLNTEAFL.

J is TRBJ2-7 and V is TRBV7-2, with 10 bases aligning to TRBD1. Germline V gene sequence: CDR1 SGHTA, CDR2 FQGNSA. This CDR3 contains 16 residues. V gave up 5 bases and J gave up 0 bases; unmatched junction bases: 7. CDR3 DNA sequence: TGTGCCAGCAGCGCTATGGGGACAGGGGTCTCCTACGAGCAGTACTTC. Residues: CASSAMGTGVSYEQYF.

The V call is TRBV5-1, the J call TRBJ1-2; 7 nucleotides agree with TRBD1. Germline V CDR1 and CDR2: SGHRS, YFSETQ. J lost 4 bases, V lost 5 bases, and 17 bases had no gene match. This CDR3 is 17 amino acids long. Here the CDR3 DNA reads TGCGCCAGCAGTCAGGGGACAGAGCTGATGGGTGGCTATGGCTACACCTTC. The encoded protein is CASSQGTELMGGYGYTF.

This chain connects TRBV2 to TRBJ2-7, with TRBD2 matching 9 bases. This CDR3 has 15 amino acids. From germline, CDR1 is SNHLY and CDR2 FYNNEI. Trimming removed 2 bases from V and 2 bases from J; junction bases left unmatched: 4. Here the CDR3 reads CASSELAGFTYEQYF. CDR3 in DNA: TGTGCCAGCAGTGAACTAGCGGGGTTTACCTACGAGCAGTACTTC.

As for this clone: An end of the junction does not agree with germline; a read error may underlie this. CDR3 amino acids: CSSSLVESYEQYF. CDR3 bases: TGTTCCAGCAGCTTAGTAGAGTCCTACGAGCAGTACTTC. The chain is built from TRBV7-9 and TRBJ2-7; no clear D gene. The CDR3 totals 13 residues. The germline V gene has CDR1 SEHNR and CDR2 FQNEAQ (reference sequence).